This T cell receptor (beta chain) is drawn from a study of CD8 T cells in Susac syndrome. Notes on the study in general: The authors acknowledged that their TCR sequencing and HLA analysis involved a relatively small number of individuals.

The authors carried out high-throughput sequencing of TCR beta. They applied it to CD8+ and CD4+ T cells obtained from blood. The TEMRA cells underwent FACS enrichment, while the CD8+ and CD4+ T cells underwent negative isolation. CDR3 length: 13 residues. CDR1 is MGHDK and CDR2 is SYGVNS in the germline V gene. Trimming took 6 bases from V and 4 from J; bases not matched to a gene: 5. When the RNA was reverse transcribed, random hexamers were used with an input of roughly 0.45 to 1 ug. Amplification of TCR beta CDR3 was carried out by immunoSEQ multiplex PCR, which covered 54 Vbeta and 13 Jbeta segments. TCRdb analysed the immunoSEQ multiplex PCR reads with MiXCR anew, one entry per CDR3 protein. The repertoire holds around 200,000 distinct CDR3 sequences, with 85% to 95% as singletons. For this clonotype: Its antigen is unidentified.

Sequencing input: CD4+ T cells from PBMCs. The TCR comes from a human donor in good health. The chain joins TRBV25-1 to TRBJ1-2, with 7 bases aligning to TRBD1. DNA for the CDR3: TGTGCCAGCAGGACAGGGTCGAGCTATGGCTACACCTTC. Translating it yields CASRTGSSYGYTF.